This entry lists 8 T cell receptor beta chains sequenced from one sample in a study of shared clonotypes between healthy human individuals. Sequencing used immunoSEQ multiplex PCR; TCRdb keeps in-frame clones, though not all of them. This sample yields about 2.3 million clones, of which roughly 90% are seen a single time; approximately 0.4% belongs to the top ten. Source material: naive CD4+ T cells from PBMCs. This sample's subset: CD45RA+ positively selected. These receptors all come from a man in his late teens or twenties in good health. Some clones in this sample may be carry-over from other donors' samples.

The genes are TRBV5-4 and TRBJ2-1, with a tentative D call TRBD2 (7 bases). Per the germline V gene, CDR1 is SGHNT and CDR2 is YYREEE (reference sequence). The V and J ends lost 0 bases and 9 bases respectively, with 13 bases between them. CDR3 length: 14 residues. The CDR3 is CASSLEGGLGEQFF. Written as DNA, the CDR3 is TGTGCCAGCAGCTTGGAGGGGGGGCTGGGTGAGCAGTTCTTC.

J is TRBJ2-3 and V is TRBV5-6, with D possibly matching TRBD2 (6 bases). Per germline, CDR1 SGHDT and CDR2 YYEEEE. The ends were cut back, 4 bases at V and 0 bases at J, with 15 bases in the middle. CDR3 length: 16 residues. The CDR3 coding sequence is TGTGCCAGCAGCCCCGGGGGACCCCGGAGCACAGATACGCAGTATTTT. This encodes CASSPGGPRSTDTQYF.

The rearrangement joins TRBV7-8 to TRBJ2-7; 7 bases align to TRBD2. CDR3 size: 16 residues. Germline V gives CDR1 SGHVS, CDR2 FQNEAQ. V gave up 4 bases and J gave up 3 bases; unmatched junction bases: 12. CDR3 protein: CASSSSGWVAGYEQYF. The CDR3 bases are TGTGCCAGCAGCTCGTCAGGGTGGGTAGCGGGCTACGAGCAGTACTTC.

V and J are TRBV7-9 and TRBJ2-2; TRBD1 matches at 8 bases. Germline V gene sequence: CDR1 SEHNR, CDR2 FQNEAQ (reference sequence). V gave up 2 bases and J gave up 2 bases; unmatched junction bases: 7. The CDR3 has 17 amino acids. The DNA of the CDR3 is TGTGCCAGCAGCTTAACGAACGGACAGGGAAACACCGGGGAGCTGTTTTTT. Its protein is CASSLTNGQGNTGELFF.

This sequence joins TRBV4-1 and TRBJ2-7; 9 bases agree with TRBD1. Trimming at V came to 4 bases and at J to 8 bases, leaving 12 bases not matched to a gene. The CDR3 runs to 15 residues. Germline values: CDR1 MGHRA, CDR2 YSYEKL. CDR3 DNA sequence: TGCGCCAGCAGCCCCCGTGGGAACAGGGGGCTTCAGCAGTACTTC. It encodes CASSPRGNRGLQQYF.

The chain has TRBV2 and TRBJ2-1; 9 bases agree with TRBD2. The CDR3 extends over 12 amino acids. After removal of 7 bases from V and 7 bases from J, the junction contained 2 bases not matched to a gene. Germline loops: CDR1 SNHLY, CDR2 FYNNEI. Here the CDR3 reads CASTTSGNEQFF. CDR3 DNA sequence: TGTGCCAGCACCACTAGCGGGAATGAGCAGTTCTTC. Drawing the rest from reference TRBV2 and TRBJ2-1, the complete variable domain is EPEVTQTPSHQVTQMGQEVILRCVPISNHLYFYWYRQILGQKVEFLVSFYNNEISEKSEIFDDQFSVERPDGSNFTLKIRSTKLEDSAMYFCASTTSGNEQFFGPGTRLTVL.

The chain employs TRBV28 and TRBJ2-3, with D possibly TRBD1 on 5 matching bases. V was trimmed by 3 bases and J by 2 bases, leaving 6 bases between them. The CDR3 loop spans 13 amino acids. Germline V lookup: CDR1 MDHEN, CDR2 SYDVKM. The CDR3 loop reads CASSLDNTDTQYF. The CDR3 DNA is TGTGCCAGCAGTTTGGACAACACAGATACGCAGTATTTT.

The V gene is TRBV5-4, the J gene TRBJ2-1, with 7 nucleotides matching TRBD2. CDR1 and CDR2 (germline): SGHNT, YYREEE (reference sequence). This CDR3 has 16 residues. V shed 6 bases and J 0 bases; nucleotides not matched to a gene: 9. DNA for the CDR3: TGTGCCAGCACCCCATCCGGCGGGAGCTCCTACAATGAGCAGTTCTTC. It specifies CASTPSGGSSYNEQFF. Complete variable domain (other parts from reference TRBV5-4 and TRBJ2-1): ETGVTQSPTHLIKTRGQQVTLRCSSQSGHNTVSWYQQALGQGPQFIFQYYREEENGRGNFPPRFSGLQFPNYSSELNVNALELDDSALYLCASTPSGGSSYNEQFFGPGTRLTVL.